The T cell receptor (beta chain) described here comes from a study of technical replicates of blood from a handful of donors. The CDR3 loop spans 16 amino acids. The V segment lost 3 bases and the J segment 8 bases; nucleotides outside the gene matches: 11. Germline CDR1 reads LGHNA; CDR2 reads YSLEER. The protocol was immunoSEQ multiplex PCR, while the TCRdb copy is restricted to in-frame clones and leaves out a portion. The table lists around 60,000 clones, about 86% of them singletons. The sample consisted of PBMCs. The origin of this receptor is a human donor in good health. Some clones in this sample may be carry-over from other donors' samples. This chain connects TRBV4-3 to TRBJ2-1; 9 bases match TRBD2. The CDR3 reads CASSQPPAGGKDEQFF. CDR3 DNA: TGCGCCAGCAGCCAGCCCCCAGCGGGAGGAAAGGATGAGCAGTTCTTC.